The 9 T cell receptor beta chains in this list originate from one sample, sequenced in a study of blood T cell repertoires in COVID-19. Libraries were prepared by immunoSEQ multiplex PCR; TCRdb keeps only in-frame clonotypes and omits some of them. The sample includes around 95,000 clones, almost 80% of them seen just once. Sequencing was carried out using peripheral blood. All receptors derive from a man between 65 and 80 years old with active or convalescent COVID-19.

V and J are TRBV6-2 or TRBV6-3 and TRBJ1-2; D possibly corresponds to TRBD1 (6 bases). Germline V CDR1 and CDR2: MNHEY, SVGEGT. The CDR3 is 12 residues long. Deletions cut 6 bases from V and 4 bases from J, with 9 bases between. In DNA form, the CDR3 reads TGTGCCAGCAGCGGACAGAGCTATGGCTACACCTTC. Translating it yields CASSGQSYGYTF.

The chain carries TRBV11-2 and TRBJ2-5; 9 positions match TRBD2. Germline CDR1 and CDR2: SGHAT and FQNNGV. This CDR3 comprises 18 residues. V shed 1 base and J 5 bases; nucleotides not matched to a gene: 14. CDR3 bases: TGTGCCAGCAGCTTAGGTACCTCCCCAAGCGGGGGGATGGAGACCCAGTACTTC. Translation gives CASSLGTSPSGGMETQYF.

This clone was detected only a few times. The V and J genes are TRBV9 and TRBJ1-3; D is uncertain. Germline values: CDR1 SGDLS, CDR2 YYNGEE. V lost 0 bases and J 8 bases, leaving 9 bases between the germline ends. This CDR3 has 13 amino acids. CDR3 loop: CASSVAEGDTIYF. CDR3 coding DNA: TGTGCCAGCAGCGTAGCAGAGGGAGACACCATATATTTT.

The V gene is TRBV30, the J gene TRBJ2-1; 8 bases are shared with TRBD2. The V gene end was trimmed by 2 bases and the J gene end by 9 bases; junction bases not matched to a gene: 12. Per germline, CDR1 GTSNPN and CDR2 SVGIG (reference sequence). CDR3 length: 15 amino acids. CDR3 bases: TGTGCCTGGAGTATCCAGCGGGAGTGGGTTGGTGAGCAGTTCTTC. Residues: CAWSIQREWVGEQFF.

V and J are TRBV5-1 and TRBJ2-7, with 7 bases fitting TRBD1. V lost 2 bases to trimming and J lost 3 bases; unmatched junction nucleotides: 2. CDR1 and CDR2 (germline): SGHRS, YFSETQ. This CDR3 region has 13 residues. CDR3 DNA sequence: TGCGCCAGCAGCTTTGGACAGGACTACGAGCAGTACTTC. Translating it yields CASSFGQDYEQYF.

V gene TRBV6-2 or TRBV6-3 combines with J gene TRBJ1-2, with TRBD1 identical over 7 bases. CDR1 and CDR2 from the germline V gene are MNHEY and SVGEGT. Trimming cost V 5 bases and J 8 bases; bases outside gene matches: 8. The CDR3 has 13 amino acids. CDR3 nucleotides: TGTGCCAGCAGTCCCACAGGGGCGAGAGGCTACACCTTC. It encodes CASSPTGARGYTF.

The chain carries TRBV7-2 and TRBJ2-2; possibly TRBD1 for D (5 bases). The CDR3 length is 15 residues. The germline CDR1 and CDR2 sequences are SGHTA and FQGNSA. V was shortened by 5 bases and J by 4 bases, with 14 bases between the two germline ends. In nucleotides, the CDR3 is TGTGCCAGCAGCGGGAACATCAGGGTCACCGGGGAGCTGTTTTTT. This codes for CASSGNIRVTGELFF.

This sequence joins TRBV27 and TRBJ2-2, with TRBD1 matching over 7 bases. CDR1 MNHEY and CDR2 SMNVEV come from the germline V gene (reference sequence). The CDR3 is made up of 16 amino acids. J gave up 6 bases and V 0 bases, and 7 bases lay outside the gene matches. As DNA, the CDR3 is TGTGCCAGCAGTTTATCCGCAGGGGGTTACGCCGGGGAGCTGTTTTTT. Translation gives CASSLSAGGYAGELFF.

The chain has TRBV3-1 (or the pseudogene TRBV3-2) and TRBJ2-3, with 13 bases that match TRBD2. CDR1 LGHDT and CDR2 YNNKEL come from the germline V gene (reference sequence). V dropped 4 bases and J dropped 11; count of bases not matched to a gene: 12. CDR3 length equals 16 residues. CDR3 sequence (DNA): TGTGCCAGCAGCCCTAATCTACTAGCGGGGGGGCGGGGGCAGTATTTT. This translates into CASSPNLLAGGRGQYF.